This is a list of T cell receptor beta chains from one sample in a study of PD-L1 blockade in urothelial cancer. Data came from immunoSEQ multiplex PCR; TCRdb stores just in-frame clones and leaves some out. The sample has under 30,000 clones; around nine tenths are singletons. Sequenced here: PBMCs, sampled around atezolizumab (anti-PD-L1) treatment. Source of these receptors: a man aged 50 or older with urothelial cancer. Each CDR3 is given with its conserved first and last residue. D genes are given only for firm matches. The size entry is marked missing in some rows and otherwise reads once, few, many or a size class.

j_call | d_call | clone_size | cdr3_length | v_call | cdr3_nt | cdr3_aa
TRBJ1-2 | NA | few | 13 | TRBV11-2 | TGTGCCAGCAGCTTAGTAACAGGGTATGGCTACACCTTC | CASSLVTGYGYTF
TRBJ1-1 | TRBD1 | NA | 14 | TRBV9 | TGTGCCAGCAGCCCCTTTTCGACAGGGTCCGAAGCTTTCTTT | CASSPFSTGSEAFF
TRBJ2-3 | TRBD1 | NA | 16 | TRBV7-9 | TGTGCCAGCGGAGAAAACAGGGGGTTCAGCACAGATACGCAGTATTTT | CASGENRGFSTDTQYF
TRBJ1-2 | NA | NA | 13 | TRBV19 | TGTGCCACCGCCCCCCGGACAAACTATGGCTACACCTTC | CATAPRTNYGYTF
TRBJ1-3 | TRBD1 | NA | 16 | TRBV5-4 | TGTGCCAGCAGCGAAGACAGGGGCCCCTCTGGAAACACCATATATTTT | CASSEDRGPSGNTIYF
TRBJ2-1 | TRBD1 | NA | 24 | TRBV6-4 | TGTGCCAGCAGTGACTCATGGGACAGGGGGCGGGATAGCGGGACTCCCCCGACTAACAATGAGCAGTTCTTC | CASSDSWDRGRDSGTPPTNNEQFF
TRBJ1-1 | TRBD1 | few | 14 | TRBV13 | TGTGCCAGCAGCGTCCAGGGGGTTAGGACTGAAGCTTTCTTT | CASSVQGVRTEAFF
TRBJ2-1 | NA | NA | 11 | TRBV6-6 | TGTGCCAGCAGTTACGACAGGGAGCAGTTCTTC | CASSYDREQFF
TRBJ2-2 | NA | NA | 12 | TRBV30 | TGTGCCTGGAGAATGGGAGTCGGGGAGCTGTTTTTT | CAWRMGVGELFF
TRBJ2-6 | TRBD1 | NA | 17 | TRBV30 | TGTGCCTGGAGTCAGCCGGGACAGGGGGCTGGGGCCAACGTCCTGACTTTC | CAWSQPGQGAGANVLTF
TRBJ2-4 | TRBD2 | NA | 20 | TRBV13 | TGTGCCAGCAGCTGTTCTCTAGCGGGAGATCGGTTCTGTGACAAAAACATTCAGTACTTC | CASSCSLAGDRFCDKNIQYF
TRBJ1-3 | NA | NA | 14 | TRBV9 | TGTGCCAGCAGGGCAGGGGACTCTGGAAACACCATATATTTT | CASRAGDSGNTIYF
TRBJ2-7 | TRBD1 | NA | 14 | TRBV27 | TGTGCCAGCGGACAGGGGCGATACTCCTACGAGCAGTACTTC | CASGQGRYSYEQYF
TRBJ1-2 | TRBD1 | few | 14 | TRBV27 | TGTGCCAGCAGTCCCCGACAGGGGGCGAGGGGCTACACCTTC | CASSPRQGARGYTF
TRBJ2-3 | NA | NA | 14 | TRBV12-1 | TGTGCCAGCAGCTCAGGACAGGGCACAGATACGCAGTATTTT | CASSSGQGTDTQYF
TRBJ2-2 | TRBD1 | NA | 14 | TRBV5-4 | TGTGCCAGCAGCTTGCGACAGGGCACCGGGGAGCTGTTTTTT | CASSLRQGTGELFF
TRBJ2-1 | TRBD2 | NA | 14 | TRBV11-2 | TGTGCCAGCAGCTTAGCGGGAGGAGGCAATGAGCAGTTCTTC | CASSLAGGGNEQFF
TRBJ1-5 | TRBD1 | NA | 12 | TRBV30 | TGTGCCCAGGGGGACAGCCATCAGCCCCAGCATTTT | CAQGDSHQPQHF
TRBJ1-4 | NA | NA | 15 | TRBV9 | TGTGCCAGCAGCGAGGGGACAACAACTAATGAAAAACTGTTTTTT | CASSEGTTTNEKLFF
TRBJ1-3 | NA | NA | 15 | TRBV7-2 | TGTGCCAGCAGCTTAGCGCTAGGGGCTGGAAACACCATATATTTT | CASSLALGAGNTIYF
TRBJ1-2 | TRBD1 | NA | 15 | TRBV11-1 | TGTGCCAGCAGCTTATATGGACAGGGTCGGTATGGCTACACCTTC | CASSLYGQGRYGYTF
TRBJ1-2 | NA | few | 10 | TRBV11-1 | TGTGCCAGCATCCCCGATGGCTACACCTTC | CASIPDGYTF
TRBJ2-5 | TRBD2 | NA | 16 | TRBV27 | TGTGCCAGCAGTCTAGGCGCTAGCGGGGTGGGGGAGACCCAGTACTTC | CASSLGASGVGETQYF
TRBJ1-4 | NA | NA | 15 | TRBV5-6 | TGTGCCAGCAGCCCCCGGGGGAGGGGGAATGAAAAACTGTTTTTT | CASSPRGRGNEKLFF
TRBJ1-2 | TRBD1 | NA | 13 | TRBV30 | TGTGCCTGGGACAGGGCCGGAGCCTATGGCTACACCTTC | CAWDRAGAYGYTF
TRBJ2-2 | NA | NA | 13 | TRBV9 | TGTGCCAGCAGCGTAGCTAGAGGCGGGGAGCTGTTTTTT | CASSVARGGELFF
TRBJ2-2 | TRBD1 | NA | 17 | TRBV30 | TGTGCCTGGAAGTTATACGGGATGACAGGGCGGGCCGGGGAGCTGTTTTTT | CAWKLYGMTGRAGELFF
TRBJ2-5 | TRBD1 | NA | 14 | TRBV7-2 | TGTGCCAGCAGCCCCACAGGGGGCGGGGAGACCCAGTACTTC | CASSPTGGGETQYF
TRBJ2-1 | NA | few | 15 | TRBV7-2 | TGTGCCAGCAGCTTAGATGGGGGGTCCTACAATGAGCAGTTCTTC | CASSLDGGSYNEQFF
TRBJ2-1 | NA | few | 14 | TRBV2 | TGTGCCAGCAGTGAAGCGCGTCTAGAGGATGAGCAGTTCTTC | CASSEARLEDEQFF
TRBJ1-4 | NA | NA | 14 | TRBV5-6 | TGTGCCAGCAGCTTAGTAGCAACTAATGAAAAACTGTTTTTT | CASSLVATNEKLFF
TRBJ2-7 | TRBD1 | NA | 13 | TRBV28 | TGTGCCAGCAGGATCGGGACAGATTACGAGCAGTACTTC | CASRIGTDYEQYF
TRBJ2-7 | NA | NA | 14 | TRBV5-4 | TGTGCCAGCAGCCCTGGGCAGGGGGGCTACGAGCAGTACTTC | CASSPGQGGYEQYF
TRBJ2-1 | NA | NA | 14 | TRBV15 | TGTGCCACCAGCAGAGAGCGACTAATTAATGAGCAGTTCTTC | CATSRERLINEQFF
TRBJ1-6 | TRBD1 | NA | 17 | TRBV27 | TGTGCCAGCAGTTCGGGGGACAGGGGGCGTGGGGGTTCACCCCTCCACTTT | CASSSGDRGRGGSPLHF
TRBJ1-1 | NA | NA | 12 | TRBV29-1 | TGCAGCGTTGAGGGGCAGGTCCAAGAAGCTTTCTTT | CSVEGQVQEAFF
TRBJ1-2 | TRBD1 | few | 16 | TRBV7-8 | TGTGCCAGCAGCTCCCTAAGGACAGGGGTGCAGGGGGGCTACACCTTC | CASSSLRTGVQGGYTF
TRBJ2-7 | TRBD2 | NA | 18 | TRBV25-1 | TGTGCCAGCAGTGAATGGGGGACTAGCGCCGTGGGCACCTACGAGCAGTACTTC | CASSEWGTSAVGTYEQYF
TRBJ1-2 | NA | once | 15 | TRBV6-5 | TGTGCCAGCAGTTACAGGGGCGTTGGGCTCTATGGCTACACCTTC | CASSYRGVGLYGYTF
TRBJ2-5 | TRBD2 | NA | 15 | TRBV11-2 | TGTGCCAGCAGCTTCGTCGCGGGAGCGGGGGAGACCCAGTACTTC | CASSFVAGAGETQYF
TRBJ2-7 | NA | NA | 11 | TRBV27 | TGTGCCAGCAGTTGGGGGACAGAGCAGTACTTC | CASSWGTEQYF
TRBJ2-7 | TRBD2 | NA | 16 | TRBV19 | TGTGCCAGTAGTAAACGACTAGCGGGCCCCTCCTACGAGCAGTACTTC | CASSKRLAGPSYEQYF
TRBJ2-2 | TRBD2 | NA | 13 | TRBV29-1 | TGCAGCTCTAGCGGGGGAGGCACCGGGGAGCTGTTTTTT | CSSSGGGTGELFF
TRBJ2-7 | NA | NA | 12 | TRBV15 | TGTGCCACCAGCAGAGATGGGGCATCGCAGTACTTC | CATSRDGASQYF
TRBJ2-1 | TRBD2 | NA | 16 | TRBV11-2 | TGTGCCAGCAGCTTAGACCTAGCGGGAGGCTACAATGAGCAGTTCTTC | CASSLDLAGGYNEQFF
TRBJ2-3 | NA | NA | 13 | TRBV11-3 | TGTGCCAGCAGCCCCGGCGGGGAGGCTACGCAGTATTTT | CASSPGGEATQYF
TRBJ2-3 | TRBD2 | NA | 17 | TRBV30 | TGTGCCTGGAGTGTATGGCAGGGCGGGGGTAGCACAGATACGCAGTATTTT | CAWSVWQGGGSTDTQYF
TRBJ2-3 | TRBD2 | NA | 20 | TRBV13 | TGTGCCAGCAGCACCTACTCCCGGACTAGCGGGAGGGCCGGGGCAGATACGCAGTATTTT | CASSTYSRTSGRAGADTQYF
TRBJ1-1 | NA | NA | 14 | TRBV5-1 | TGCGCCAGCAGCCCGGGGGGGATGAACACTGAAGCTTTCTTT | CASSPGGMNTEAFF
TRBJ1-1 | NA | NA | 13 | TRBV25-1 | TGTGCCAGCAGTGAAGATGGCTGGACTGAAGCTTTCTTT | CASSEDGWTEAFF
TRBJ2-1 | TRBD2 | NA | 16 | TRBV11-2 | TGTGCCAGCAGCTTAGTGGCTAGCGGGGGGTATGTTGAGCAGTTCTTC | CASSLVASGGYVEQFF
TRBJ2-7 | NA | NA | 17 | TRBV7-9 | TGTGCCAGCAGCTTATTCCCGGGGGACTCGAGCTCTTACGAGCAGTACTTC | CASSLFPGDSSSYEQYF
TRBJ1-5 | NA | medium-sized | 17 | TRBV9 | TGTGCCAGCAGCGTACTGCAGGAACCCACCGGCAATCAGCCCCAGCATTTT | CASSVLQEPTGNQPQHF
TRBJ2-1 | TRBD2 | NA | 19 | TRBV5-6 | TGTGCCAGCAGCTTGGGACTAGCGGGGGGGCCTATGACCTACAATGAGCAGTTCTTC | CASSLGLAGGPMTYNEQFF
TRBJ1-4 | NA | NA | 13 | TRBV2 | TGTGCCAGCATCTGGGCCAGAAATGAAAAACTGTTTTTT | CASIWARNEKLFF